This passage covers 3 T cell receptor beta chains from one sample sequenced in a study of shared clonotypes between healthy human individuals. The table came from immunoSEQ multiplex PCR; TCRdb's copy has only in-frame clones and leaves some out. Of roughly 640,000 clones detected, approximately 79% appear once; the ten largest clones hold less than 2%. What was sequenced was memory CD4+ T cells sorted from blood. Subset described: CD45RA-negative fraction. The source of these receptors is a woman in her twenties or thirties in good health.

The genes are TRBV7-9 and TRBJ2-5; no reliable D call. Germline V gives CDR1 SEHNR, CDR2 FQNEAQ (reference sequence). CDR3 size: 13 residues. V was cut by 2 bases and J by 5 bases, with 9 bases left in between. The CDR3 reads CASSLFRRETQYF. In nucleotides, the CDR3 is TGTGCCAGCAGCTTATTCAGAAGGGAGACCCAGTACTTC.

This clone was seen a handful of times. V gene TRBV30 combines with J gene TRBJ2-7, with TRBD1 identical over 10 bases. Germline CDR1 reads GTSNPN; CDR2 reads SVGIG (reference sequence). The CDR3 extends over 13 amino acids. Trimming at V came to 2 bases and at J to 5 bases, leaving 3 bases not matched to a gene. CDR3 region: CAWSKGQGDEQYF. DNA of the CDR3: TGTGCCTGGAGTAAAGGACAGGGGGACGAGCAGTACTTC.

The chain joins TRBV2 to TRBJ2-1; 13 bases are a match to TRBD2. Germline loops: CDR1 SNHLY, CDR2 FYNNEI. With V trimmed by 4 bases and J by 5 bases, 2 bases remained unmatched. The CDR3 is 15 residues long. The CDR3 spells CASSGTSGSDNEQFF. The CDR3 DNA reads as TGTGCCAGCAGTGGGACTAGCGGGAGTGACAATGAGCAGTTCTTC. The entire variable domain, with the rest obtained from reference TRBV2 and TRBJ2-1, is as follows: EPEVTQTPSHQVTQMGQEVILRCVPISNHLYFYWYRQILGQKVEFLVSFYNNEISEKSEIFDDQFSVERPDGSNFTLKIRSTKLEDSAMYFCASSGTSGSDNEQFFGPGTRLTVL.